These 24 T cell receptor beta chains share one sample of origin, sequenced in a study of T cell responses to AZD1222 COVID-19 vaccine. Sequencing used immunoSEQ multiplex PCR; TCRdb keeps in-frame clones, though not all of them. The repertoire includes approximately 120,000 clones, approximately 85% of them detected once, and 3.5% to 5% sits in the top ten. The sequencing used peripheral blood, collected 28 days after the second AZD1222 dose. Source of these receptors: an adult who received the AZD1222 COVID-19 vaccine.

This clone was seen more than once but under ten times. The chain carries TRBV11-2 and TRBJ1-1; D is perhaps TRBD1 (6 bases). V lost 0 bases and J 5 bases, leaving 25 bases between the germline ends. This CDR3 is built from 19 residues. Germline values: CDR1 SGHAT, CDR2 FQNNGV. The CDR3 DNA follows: TGTGCCAGCAGCTTAGATCGACGGCAGGGAAGGGGGAGGGGGACTGAAGCTTTCTTT. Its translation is CASSLDRRQGRGRGTEAFF.

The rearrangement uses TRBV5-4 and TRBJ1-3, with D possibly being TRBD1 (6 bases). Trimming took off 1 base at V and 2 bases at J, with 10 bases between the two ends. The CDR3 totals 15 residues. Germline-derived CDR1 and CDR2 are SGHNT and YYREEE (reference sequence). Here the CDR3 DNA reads TGTGCCAGCAGCTTGTTCGGGGGCCCTGGAAACACCATATATTTT. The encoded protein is CASSLFGGPGNTIYF.

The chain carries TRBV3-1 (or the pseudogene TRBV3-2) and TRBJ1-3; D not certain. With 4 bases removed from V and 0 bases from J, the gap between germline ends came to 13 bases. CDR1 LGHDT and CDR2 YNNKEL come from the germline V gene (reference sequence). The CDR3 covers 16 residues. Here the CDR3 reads CASSRFLEGSGNTIYF. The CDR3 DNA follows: TGTGCCAGCAGCCGGTTCCTCGAGGGCTCTGGAAACACCATATATTTT.

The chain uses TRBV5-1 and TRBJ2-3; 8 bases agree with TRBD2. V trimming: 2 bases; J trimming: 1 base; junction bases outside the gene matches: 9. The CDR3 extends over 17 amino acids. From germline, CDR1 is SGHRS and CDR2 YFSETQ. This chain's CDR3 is CASSLISRRGGTDTQYF. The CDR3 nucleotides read TGCGCCAGCAGCTTAATCAGTAGGCGGGGGGGCACAGATACGCAGTATTTT.

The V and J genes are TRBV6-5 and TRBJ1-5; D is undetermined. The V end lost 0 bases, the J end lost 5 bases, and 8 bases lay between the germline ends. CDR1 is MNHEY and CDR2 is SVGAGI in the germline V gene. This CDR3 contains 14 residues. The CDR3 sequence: CASSYSQSHQPQHF. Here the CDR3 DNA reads TGTGCCAGCAGTTACTCACAGTCCCATCAGCCCCAGCATTTT.

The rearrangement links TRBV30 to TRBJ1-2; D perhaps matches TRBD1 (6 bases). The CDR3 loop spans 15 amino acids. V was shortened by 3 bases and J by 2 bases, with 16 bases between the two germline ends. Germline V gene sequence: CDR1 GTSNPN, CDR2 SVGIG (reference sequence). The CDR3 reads CAWSGTNPSNYGYTF. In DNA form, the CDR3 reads TGTGCCTGGAGCGGGACAAACCCTTCAAACTATGGCTACACCTTC.

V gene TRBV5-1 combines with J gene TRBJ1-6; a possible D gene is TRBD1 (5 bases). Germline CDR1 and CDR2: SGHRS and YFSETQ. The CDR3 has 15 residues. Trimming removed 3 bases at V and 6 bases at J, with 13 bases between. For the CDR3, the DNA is TGCGCCAGCAGCTCCACAGGACTCGGTAATTCACCCCTCCACTTT. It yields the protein CASSSTGLGNSPLHF.

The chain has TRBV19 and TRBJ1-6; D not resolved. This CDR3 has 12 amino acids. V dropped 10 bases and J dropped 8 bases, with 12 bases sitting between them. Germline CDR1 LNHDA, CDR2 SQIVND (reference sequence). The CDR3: CATQWGDSPLHF. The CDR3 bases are TGTGCCACGCAGTGGGGTGATTCACCCCTCCACTTT.

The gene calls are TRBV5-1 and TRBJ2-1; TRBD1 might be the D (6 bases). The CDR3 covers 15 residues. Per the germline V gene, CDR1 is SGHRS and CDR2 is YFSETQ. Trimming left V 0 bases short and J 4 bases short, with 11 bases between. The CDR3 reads CASSLAGQGYNEQFF. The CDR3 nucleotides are TGCGCCAGCAGCTTGGCCGGCCAGGGGTACAATGAGCAGTTCTTC.

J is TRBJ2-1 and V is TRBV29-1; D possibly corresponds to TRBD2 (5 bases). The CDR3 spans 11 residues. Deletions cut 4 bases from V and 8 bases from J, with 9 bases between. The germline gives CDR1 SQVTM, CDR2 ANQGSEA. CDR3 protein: CSVGGSDEQFF. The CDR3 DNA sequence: TGCAGCGTTGGTGGTAGCGATGAGCAGTTCTTC.

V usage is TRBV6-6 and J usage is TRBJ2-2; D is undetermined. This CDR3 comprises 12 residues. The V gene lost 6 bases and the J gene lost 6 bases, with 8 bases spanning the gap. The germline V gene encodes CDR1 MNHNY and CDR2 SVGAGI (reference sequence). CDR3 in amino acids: CASRRTAGELFF. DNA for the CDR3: TGTGCCAGCAGAAGGACCGCCGGGGAGCTGTTTTTT.

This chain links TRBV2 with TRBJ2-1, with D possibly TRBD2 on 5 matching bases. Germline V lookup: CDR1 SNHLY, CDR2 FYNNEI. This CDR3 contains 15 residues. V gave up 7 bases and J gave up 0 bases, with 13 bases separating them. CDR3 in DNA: TGTGCCAGCATTCGGGGTACAAGCTCCTACAATGAGCAGTTCTTC. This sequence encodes CASIRGTSSYNEQFF.

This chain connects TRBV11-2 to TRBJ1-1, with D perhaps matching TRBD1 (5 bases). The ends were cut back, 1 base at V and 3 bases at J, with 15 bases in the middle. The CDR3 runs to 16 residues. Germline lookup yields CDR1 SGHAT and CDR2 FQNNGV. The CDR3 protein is CASSLAPGRVYTEAFF. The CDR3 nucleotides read TGTGCCAGCAGCTTAGCACCGGGACGAGTATACACTGAAGCTTTCTTT.

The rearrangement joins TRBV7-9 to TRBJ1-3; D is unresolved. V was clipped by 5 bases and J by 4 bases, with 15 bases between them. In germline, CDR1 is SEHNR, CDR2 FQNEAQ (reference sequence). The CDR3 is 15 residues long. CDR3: CASSLTPAEGNTIYF. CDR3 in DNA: TGTGCCAGCAGCCTCACCCCCGCGGAGGGAAACACCATATATTTT.

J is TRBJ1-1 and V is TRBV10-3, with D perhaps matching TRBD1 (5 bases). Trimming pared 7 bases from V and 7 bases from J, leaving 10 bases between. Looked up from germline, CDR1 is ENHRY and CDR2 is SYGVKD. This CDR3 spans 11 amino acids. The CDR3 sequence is CAIMGESEAFF. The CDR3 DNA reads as TGTGCCATCATGGGGGAGAGTGAAGCTTTCTTT.

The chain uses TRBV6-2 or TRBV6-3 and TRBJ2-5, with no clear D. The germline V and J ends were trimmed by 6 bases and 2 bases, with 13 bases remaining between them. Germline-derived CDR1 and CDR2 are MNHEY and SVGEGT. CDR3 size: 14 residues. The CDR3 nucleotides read TGTGCCAGCAGCCTCGACTTGATTCAAGAGACCCAGTACTTC. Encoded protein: CASSLDLIQETQYF.

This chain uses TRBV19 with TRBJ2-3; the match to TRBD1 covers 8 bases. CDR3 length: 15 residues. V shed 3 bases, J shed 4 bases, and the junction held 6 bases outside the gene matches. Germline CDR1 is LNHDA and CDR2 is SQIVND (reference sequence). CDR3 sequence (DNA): TGTGCCAGTAGTATCGGACAGGGCGCCGCAGATACGCAGTATTTT. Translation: CASSIGQGAADTQYF.

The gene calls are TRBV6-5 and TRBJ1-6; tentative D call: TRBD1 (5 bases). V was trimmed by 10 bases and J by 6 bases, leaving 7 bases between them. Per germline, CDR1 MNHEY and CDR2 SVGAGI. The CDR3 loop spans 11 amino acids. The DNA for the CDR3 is TGTGCCACTCAGGGTAATTCACCCCTCCACTTT. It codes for CATQGNSPLHF.

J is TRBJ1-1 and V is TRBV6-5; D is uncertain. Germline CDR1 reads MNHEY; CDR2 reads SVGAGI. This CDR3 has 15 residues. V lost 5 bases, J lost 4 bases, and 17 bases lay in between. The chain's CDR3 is CASSPRSSRGTEAFF. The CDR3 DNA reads TGTGCCAGCAGTCCTCGGTCTTCACGGGGCACTGAAGCTTTCTTT.

The CDR3 DNA sequence: TGTGCCAGCAGCCGGAGGGACAACCAAGAGACCCAGTACTTC. Protein: CASSRRDNQETQYF. The chain is built from TRBV7-9 and TRBJ2-5, with D tentatively TRBD1 or TRBD2 (6 bases each). Trimming shortened V by 5 bases and J by 0 bases, and 10 bases separated the two germline ends. This CDR3 spans 14 amino acids. CDR1 SEHNR and CDR2 FQNEAQ come from the germline V gene (reference sequence).

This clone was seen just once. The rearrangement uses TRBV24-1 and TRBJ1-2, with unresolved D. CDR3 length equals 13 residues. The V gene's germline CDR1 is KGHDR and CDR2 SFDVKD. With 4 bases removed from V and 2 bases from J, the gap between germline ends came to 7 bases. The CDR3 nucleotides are TGTGCCACCAGTGACCCAAAGAACTATGGCTACACCTTC. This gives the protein CATSDPKNYGYTF.

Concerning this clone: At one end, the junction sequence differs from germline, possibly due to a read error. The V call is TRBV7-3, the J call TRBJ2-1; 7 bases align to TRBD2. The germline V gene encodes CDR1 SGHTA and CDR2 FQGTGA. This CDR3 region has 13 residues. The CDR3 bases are TGTGCCAGCAGCGTAACTAGCGTGGGTGAGCAGTTCTTC. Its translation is CASSVTSVGEQFF.

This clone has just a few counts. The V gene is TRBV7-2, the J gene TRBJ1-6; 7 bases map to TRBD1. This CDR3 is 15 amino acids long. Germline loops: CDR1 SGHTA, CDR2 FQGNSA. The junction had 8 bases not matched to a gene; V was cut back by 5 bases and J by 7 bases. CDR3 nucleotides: TGTGCCAGCAGCCCAGGGGGGTTGGGGAATTCACCCCTCCACTTT. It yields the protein CASSPGGLGNSPLHF. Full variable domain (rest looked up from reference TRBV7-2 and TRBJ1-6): GAGVSQSPSNKVTEKGKDVELRCDPISGHTALYWYRQSLGQGLEFLIYFQGNSAPDKSGLPSDRFSAERTGGSVSTLTIQRTQQEDSAVYLCASSPGGLGNSPLHFGNGTRLTVT.

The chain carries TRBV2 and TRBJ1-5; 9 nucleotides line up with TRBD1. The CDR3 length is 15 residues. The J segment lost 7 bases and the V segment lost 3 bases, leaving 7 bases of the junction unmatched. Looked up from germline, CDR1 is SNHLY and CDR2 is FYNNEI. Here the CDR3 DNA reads TGTGCCAGCAGTGAGGGGACAGGGTTTGGGCAGCCCCAGCATTTT. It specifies CASSEGTGFGQPQHF.